Listed here is a single T cell receptor (beta chain). CDR1 and CDR2 (germline): SGHNT, YYREEE (reference sequence). This CDR3 has 14 amino acids. V was cut by 3 bases and J by 3 bases, with 11 bases left in between. The sample comes from a study of blood T cell repertoires in COVID-19. Study information: Collection of acute and convalescent COVID-19 samples took place in the United States, Italy and Spain. The analysed material was cDNA or gDNA that came from T cells, B-cell-depleted T cells, or PBMCs.

Profiling relied on immunoSEQ multiplex PCR, and the TCRdb table lists in-frame clones only, not all of them. The sample includes roughly 68,000 clones, less than 90% seen only once; the top ten take 15% to 20%. This rearrangement joins TRBV5-4 to TRBJ2-3, with D possibly being TRBD2 (6 bases). The clonotype was recovered from a woman older than 75 with acute or convalescent COVID-19. Sequences were obtained from peripheral blood. CDR3 in amino acids: CASSSGLTTDTQYF. For the CDR3, the DNA is TGTGCCAGCAGCTCGGGACTCACAACAGATACGCAGTATTTT. Combining the CDR3 with reference TRBV5-4 and TRBJ2-3 gives the whole variable domain ETGVTQSPTHLIKTRGQQVTLRCSSQSGHNTVSWYQQALGQGPQFIFQYYREEENGRGNFPPRFSGLQFPNYSSELNVNALELDDSALYLCASSSGLTTDTQYFGPGTRLTVL.